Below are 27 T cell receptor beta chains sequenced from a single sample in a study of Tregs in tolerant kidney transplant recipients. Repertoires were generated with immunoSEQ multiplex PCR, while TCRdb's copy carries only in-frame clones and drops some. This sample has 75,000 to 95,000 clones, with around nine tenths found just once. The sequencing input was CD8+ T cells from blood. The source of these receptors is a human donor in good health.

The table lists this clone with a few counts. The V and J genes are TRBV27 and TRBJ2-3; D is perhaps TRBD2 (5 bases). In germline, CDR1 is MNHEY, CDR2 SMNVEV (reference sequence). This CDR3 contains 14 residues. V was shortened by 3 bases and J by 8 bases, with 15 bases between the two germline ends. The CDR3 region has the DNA TGTGCCAGCAGTTTCCACTTCGGGGATTTTACGCAGTATTTT. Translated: CASSFHFGDFTQYF.

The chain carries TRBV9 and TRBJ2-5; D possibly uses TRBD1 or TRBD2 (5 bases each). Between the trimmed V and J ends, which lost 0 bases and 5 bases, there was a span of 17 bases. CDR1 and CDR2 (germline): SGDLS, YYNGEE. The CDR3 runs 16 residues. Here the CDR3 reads CASSVVGGRGLETQYF. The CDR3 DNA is TGTGCCAGCAGCGTAGTTGGGGGTCGGGGTTTGGAGACCCAGTACTTC.

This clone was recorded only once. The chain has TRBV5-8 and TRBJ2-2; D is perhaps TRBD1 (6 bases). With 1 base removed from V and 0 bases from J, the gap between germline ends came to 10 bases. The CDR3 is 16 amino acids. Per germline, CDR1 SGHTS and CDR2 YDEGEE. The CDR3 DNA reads TGTGCCAGCAGCTTGTTTGGGGGCGCGAACACCGGGGAGCTGTTTTTT. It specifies CASSLFGGANTGELFF.

CDR3 coding DNA: TGTGCCAGCAGCTTAGGAGGCGTCAGGGGGAATGGCTACACCTTC. This gives the protein CASSLGGVRGNGYTF. J is TRBJ1-2 and V is TRBV7-8, with 7 bases that match TRBD1. Germline lookup yields CDR1 SGHVS and CDR2 FQNEAQ. The CDR3 sequence is 15 residues long. V was pared by 1 base and J by 6 bases, with 8 bases of the junction left unmatched.

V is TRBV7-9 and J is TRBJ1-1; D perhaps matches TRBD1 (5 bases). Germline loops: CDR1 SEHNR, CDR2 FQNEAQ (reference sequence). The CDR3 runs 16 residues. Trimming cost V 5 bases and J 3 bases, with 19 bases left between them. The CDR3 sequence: CASSPKDQGFHTEAFF. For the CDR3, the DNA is TGTGCCAGCAGCCCCAAGGATCAGGGATTTCACACTGAAGCTTTCTTT.

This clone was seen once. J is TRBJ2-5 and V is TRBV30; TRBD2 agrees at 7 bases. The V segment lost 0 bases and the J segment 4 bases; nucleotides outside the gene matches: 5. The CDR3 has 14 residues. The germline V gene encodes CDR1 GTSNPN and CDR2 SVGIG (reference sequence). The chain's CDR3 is CAWSVMAGVETQYF. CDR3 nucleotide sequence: TGTGCCTGGAGTGTAATGGCGGGAGTAGAGACCCAGTACTTC.

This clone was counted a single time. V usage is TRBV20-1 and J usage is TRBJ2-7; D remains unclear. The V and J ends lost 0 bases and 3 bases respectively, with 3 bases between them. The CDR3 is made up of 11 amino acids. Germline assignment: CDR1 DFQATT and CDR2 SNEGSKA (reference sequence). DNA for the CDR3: TGCAGTGCTAGAGACTACTACGAGCAGTACTTC. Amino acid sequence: CSARDYYEQYF.

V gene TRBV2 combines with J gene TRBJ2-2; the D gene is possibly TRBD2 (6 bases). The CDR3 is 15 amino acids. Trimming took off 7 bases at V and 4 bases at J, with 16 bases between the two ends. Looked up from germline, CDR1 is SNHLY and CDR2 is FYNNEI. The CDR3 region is CASTTGGTFTGELFF. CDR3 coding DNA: TGTGCCAGCACCACGGGCGGGACTTTCACCGGGGAGCTGTTTTTT.

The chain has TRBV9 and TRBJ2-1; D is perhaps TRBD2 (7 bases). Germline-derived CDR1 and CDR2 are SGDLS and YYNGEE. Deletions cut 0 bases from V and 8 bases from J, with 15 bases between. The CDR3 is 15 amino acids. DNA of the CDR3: TGTGCCAGCAGCGTAGGAGACGGGGGGCGTGATGAGCAGTTCTTC. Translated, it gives CASSVGDGGRDEQFF.

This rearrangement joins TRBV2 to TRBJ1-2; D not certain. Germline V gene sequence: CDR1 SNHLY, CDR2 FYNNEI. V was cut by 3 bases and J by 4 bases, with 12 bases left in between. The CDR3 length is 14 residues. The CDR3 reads CASSEERRSYGYTF. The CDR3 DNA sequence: TGTGCCAGCAGTGAGGAACGGAGAAGCTATGGCTACACCTTC.

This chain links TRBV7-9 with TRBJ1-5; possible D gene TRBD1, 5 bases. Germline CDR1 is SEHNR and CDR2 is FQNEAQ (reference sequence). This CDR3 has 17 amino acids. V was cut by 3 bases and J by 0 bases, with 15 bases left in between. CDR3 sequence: CASSFSTGPYSNQPQHF. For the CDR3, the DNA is TGTGCCAGCAGCTTTTCTACAGGACCCTATAGCAATCAGCCCCAGCATTTT.

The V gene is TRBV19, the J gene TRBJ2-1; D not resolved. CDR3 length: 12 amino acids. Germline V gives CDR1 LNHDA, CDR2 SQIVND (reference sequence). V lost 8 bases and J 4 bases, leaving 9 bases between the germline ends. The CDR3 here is CASSWQYNEQFF. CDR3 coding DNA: TGTGCCAGTTCGTGGCAGTACAATGAGCAGTTCTTC.

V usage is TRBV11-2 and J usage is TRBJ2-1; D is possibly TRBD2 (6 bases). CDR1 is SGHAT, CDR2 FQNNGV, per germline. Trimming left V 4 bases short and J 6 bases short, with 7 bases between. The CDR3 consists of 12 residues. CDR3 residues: CASSSTSNEQFF. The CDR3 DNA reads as TGTGCCAGCAGCTCGACTAGCAATGAGCAGTTCTTC.

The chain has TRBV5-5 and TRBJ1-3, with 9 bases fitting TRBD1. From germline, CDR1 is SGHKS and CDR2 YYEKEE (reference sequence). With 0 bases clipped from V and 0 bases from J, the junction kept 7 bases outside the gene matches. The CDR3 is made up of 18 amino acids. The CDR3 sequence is CASSLARTGAPSGNTIYF. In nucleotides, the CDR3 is TGTGCCAGCAGCTTGGCGCGGACAGGGGCCCCCTCTGGAAACACCATATATTTT.

Here the CDR3 reads CASSQFGWRNSPLHF. CDR3 DNA: TGCGCCAGCAGCCAATTCGGTTGGCGGAATTCACCCCTCCACTTT. This chain links TRBV4-1 with TRBJ1-6; D unclear. The CDR3 consists of 15 residues. The ends were cut back, 2 bases at V and 7 bases at J, with 12 bases in the middle. Germline V gene lookup returns CDR1 MGHRA and CDR2 YSYEKL.

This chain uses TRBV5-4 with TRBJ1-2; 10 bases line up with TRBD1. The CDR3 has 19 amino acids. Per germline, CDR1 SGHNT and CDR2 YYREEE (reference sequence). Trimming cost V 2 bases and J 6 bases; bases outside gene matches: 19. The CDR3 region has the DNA TGTGCCAGCAGCTTTTTACGTTATCCTGGACAGGGGGGGGAGGATGGCTACACCTTC. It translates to CASSFLRYPGQGGEDGYTF.

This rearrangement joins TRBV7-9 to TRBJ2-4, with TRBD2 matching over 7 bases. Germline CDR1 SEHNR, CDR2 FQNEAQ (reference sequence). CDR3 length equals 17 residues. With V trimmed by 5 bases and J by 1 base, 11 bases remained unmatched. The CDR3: CASSDPLADWAKNIQYF. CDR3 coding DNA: TGTGCCAGCAGCGATCCCCTAGCGGATTGGGCCAAAAACATTCAGTACTTC.

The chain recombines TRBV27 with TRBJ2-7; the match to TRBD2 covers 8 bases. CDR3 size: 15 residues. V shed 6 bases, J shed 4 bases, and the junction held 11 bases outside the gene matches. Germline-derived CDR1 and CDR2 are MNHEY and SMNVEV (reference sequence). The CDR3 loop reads CASRGGTSGSYEQYF. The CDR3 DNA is TGTGCCAGCAGGGGCGGCACTAGCGGATCTTACGAGCAGTACTTC.

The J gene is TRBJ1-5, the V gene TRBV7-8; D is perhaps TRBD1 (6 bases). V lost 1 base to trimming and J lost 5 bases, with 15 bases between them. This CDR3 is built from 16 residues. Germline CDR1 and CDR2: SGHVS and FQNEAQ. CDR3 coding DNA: TGTGCCAGCAGCTTAGACCTACGGCAGGGGTATCAGCCCCAGCATTTT. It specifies CASSLDLRQGYQPQHF. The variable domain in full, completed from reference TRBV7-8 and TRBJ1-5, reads GAGVSQSPRYKVAKRGQDVALRCDPISGHVSLFWYQQALGQGPEFLTYFQNEAQLDKSGLPSDRFFAERPEGSVSTLKIQRTQQEDSAVYLCASSLDLRQGYQPQHFGDGTRLSIL.

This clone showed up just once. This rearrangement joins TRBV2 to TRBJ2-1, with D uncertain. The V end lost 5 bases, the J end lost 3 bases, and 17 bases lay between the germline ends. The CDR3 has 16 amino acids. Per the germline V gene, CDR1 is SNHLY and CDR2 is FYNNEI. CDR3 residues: CASSRRNPPVYNEQFF. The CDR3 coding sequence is TGTGCCAGCAGTCGCAGGAATCCCCCCGTCTACAATGAGCAGTTCTTC. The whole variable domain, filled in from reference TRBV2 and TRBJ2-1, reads EPEVTQTPSHQVTQMGQEVILRCVPISNHLYFYWYRQILGQKVEFLVSFYNNEISEKSEIFDDQFSVERPDGSNFTLKIRSTKLEDSAMYFCASSRRNPPVYNEQFFGPGTRLTVL.

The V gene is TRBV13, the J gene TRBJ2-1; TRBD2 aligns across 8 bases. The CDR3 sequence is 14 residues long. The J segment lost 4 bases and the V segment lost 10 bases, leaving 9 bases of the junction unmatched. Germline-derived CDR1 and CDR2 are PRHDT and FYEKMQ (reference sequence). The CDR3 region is CAIVREGLYNEQFF. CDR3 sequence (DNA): TGTGCCATAGTTCGGGAGGGCCTTTACAATGAGCAGTTCTTC.

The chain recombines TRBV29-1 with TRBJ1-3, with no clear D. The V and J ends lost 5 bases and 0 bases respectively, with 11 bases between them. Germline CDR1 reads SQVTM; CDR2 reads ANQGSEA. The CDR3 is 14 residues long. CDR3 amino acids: CSVLVSDSGNTIYF. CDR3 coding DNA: TGCAGCGTTTTGGTGAGCGACTCTGGAAACACCATATATTTT.

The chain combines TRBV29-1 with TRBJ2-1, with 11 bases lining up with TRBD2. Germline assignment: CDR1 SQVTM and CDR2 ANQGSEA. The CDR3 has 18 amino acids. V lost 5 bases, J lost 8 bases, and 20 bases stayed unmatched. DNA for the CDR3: TGCAGCGTTTTCTATTTCAAGGTAGCGGGGGGGCGGGAGGATGAGCAGTTCTTC. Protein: CSVFYFKVAGGREDEQFF.

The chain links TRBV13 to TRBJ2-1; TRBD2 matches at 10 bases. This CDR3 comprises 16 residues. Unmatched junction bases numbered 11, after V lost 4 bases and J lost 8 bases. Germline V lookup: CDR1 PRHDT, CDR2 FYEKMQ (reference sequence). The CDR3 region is CASSSSGRELHHEQFF. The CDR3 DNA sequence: TGTGCCAGCAGCTCTAGCGGGAGAGAGCTCCACCATGAGCAGTTCTTC.

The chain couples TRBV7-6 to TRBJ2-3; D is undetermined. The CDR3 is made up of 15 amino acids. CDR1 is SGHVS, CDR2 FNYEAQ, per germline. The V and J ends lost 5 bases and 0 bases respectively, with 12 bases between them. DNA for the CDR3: TGTGCCAGCAGCCACCTGGCGAAGAGCACAGATACGCAGTATTTT. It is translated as CASSHLAKSTDTQYF. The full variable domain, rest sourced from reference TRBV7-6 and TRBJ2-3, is GAGVSQSPRYKVTKRGQDVALRCDPISGHVSLYWYRQALGQGPEFLTYFNYEAQQDKSGLPNDRFSAERPEGSISTLTIQRTEQRDSAMYRCASSHLAKSTDTQYFGPGTRLTVL.

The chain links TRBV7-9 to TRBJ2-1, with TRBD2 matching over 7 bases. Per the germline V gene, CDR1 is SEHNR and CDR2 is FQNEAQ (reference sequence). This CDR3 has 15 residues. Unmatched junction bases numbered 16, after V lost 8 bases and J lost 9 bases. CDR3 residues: CASLNGAAGVPEQFF. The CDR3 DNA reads TGTGCCAGCTTAAACGGGGCTGCGGGAGTGCCTGAGCAGTTCTTC.

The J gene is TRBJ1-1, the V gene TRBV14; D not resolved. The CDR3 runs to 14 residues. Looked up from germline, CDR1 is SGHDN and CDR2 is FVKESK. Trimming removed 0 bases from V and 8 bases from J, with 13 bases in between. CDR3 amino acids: CASSQDRTLKEAFF. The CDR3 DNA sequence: TGTGCCAGCAGCCAAGATCGGACCCTGAAGGAAGCTTTCTTT.